Following are 8 T cell receptor beta chains from one sample sequenced in a study of blood T cell repertoires in COVID-19. Libraries were prepared by immunoSEQ multiplex PCR; TCRdb keeps only in-frame clonotypes and omits some of them. This table holds fewer than 150,000 clones, about 80% found once. The specimen sequenced was peripheral blood. These receptors were collected from a human donor in a cohort sampled during active COVID-19.

The chain combines TRBV4-2 with TRBJ1-4; 7 bases map to TRBD1. Trimming at V came to 0 bases and at J to 6 bases, leaving 4 bases not matched to a gene. CDR1 and CDR2 (germline): LGHNA, YNFKEQ. The CDR3 covers 15 residues. The CDR3 reads CASSQEGQRDEKLFF. The CDR3 nucleotides are TGTGCCAGCAGCCAAGAGGGACAGAGAGATGAAAAACTGTTTTTT.

V gene TRBV25-1 combines with J gene TRBJ2-7; a possible D gene is TRBD1 (7 bases). The germline V and J ends were trimmed by 6 bases and 0 bases, with 21 bases remaining between them. This CDR3 is built from 17 residues. The germline CDR1 and CDR2 sequences are MGHDK and SYGVNS. The CDR3 region has the DNA TGTGCCAGCAGGGGTCTTGGAGGGGGACAGAGCTCCTACGAGCAGTACTTC. Translating it yields CASRGLGGGQSSYEQYF.

This rearrangement joins TRBV5-6 to TRBJ2-2; D gene uncertain. Per the germline V gene, CDR1 is SGHDT and CDR2 is YYEEEE. The CDR3 spans 15 residues. Trimming pared 1 base from V and 3 bases from J, leaving 10 bases between. In DNA, the CDR3 is TGTGCCAGCAGCTTGAATGGGCTTGACACCGGGGAGCTGTTTTTT. Translated, it gives CASSLNGLDTGELFF. Using reference TRBV5-6 and TRBJ2-2 for the parts outside the CDR3, the full variable domain is DAGVTQSPTHLIKTRGQQVTLRCSPKSGHDTVSWYQQALGQGPQFIFQYYEEEERQRGNFPDRFSGHQFPNYSSELNVNALLLGDSALYLCASSLNGLDTGELFFGEGSRLTVL.

This clone was counted once. The gene calls are TRBV28 and TRBJ2-7, with a weak D call TRBD2 (7 bases). This CDR3 is 15 amino acids long. Germline V lookup: CDR1 MDHEN, CDR2 SYDVKM. Trimming shortened V by 2 bases and J by 2 bases, and 13 bases separated the two germline ends. CDR3: CASSLRGGATYEQYF. CDR3 coding DNA: TGTGCCAGCAGTTTACGTGGGGGGGCCACCTACGAGCAGTACTTC.

This rearrangement joins TRBV7-9 to TRBJ1-6; 9 bases agree with TRBD1. This CDR3 contains 15 residues. From germline, CDR1 is SEHNR and CDR2 FQNEAQ (reference sequence). J gave up 6 bases and V 1 base, and 1 base lay outside the gene matches. CDR3 sequence reads: CASSLGTGVNSPLHF. The CDR3, as DNA: TGTGCCAGCAGCTTAGGGACAGGGGTTAATTCACCCCTCCACTTT.

This clone occurred a few times. The chain combines TRBV19 with TRBJ2-5; 10 bases map to TRBD1. The CDR3 is 13 residues long. The trim removed 5 bases at V and 8 bases at J, leaving 5 bases unmatched. The germline V gene encodes CDR1 LNHDA and CDR2 SQIVND (reference sequence). Written as DNA, the CDR3 is TGTGCCAGTAGTCGGGACAGGGGAGACACCCAGTACTTC. The encoded protein is CASSRDRGDTQYF.

The V and J genes are TRBV5-4 and TRBJ1-6; 8 positions agree with TRBD1. CDR3 length: 15 amino acids. Germline lookup yields CDR1 SGHNT and CDR2 YYREEE (reference sequence). V lost 3 bases and J lost 5; bases outside the gene matches: 4. The CDR3 region is CASSSAGGDNSPLHF. The CDR3 DNA follows: TGTGCCAGCAGCTCCGCAGGGGGCGATAATTCACCCCTCCACTTT.

The rearrangement joins TRBV6-5 to TRBJ1-4; maybe TRBD1 (5 bases). The germline gives CDR1 MNHEY, CDR2 SVGAGI. Trimming pared 7 bases from V and 8 bases from J, leaving 14 bases between. The CDR3 spans 13 residues. Here the CDR3 reads CASTLRAGEKLFF. For the CDR3, the DNA is TGTGCCAGCACCCTCAGGGCGGGAGAAAAACTGTTTTTT.